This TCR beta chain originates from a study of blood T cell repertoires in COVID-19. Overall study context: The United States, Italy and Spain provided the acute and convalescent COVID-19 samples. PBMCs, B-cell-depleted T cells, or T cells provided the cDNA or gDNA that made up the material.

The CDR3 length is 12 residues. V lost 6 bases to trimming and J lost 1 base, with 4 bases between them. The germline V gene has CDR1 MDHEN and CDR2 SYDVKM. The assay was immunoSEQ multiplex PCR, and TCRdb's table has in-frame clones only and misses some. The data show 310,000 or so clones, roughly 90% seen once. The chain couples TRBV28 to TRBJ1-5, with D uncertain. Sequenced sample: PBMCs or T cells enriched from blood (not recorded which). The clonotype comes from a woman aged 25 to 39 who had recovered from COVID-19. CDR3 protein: CASRQSNQPQHF. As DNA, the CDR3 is TGTGCCAGCAGACAGAGCAATCAGCCCCAGCATTTT.